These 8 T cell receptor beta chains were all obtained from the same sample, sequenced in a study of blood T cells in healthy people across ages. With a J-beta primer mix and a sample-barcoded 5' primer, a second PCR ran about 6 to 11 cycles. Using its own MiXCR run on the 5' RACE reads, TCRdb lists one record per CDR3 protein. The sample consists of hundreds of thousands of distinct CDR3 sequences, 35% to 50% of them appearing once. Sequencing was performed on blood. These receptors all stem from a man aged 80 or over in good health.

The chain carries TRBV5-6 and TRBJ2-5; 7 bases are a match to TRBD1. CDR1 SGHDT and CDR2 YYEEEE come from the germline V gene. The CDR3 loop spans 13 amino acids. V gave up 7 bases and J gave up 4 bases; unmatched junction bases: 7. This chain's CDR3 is CASARPGGETQYF. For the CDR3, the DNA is TGTGCCAGCGCCAGGCCAGGGGGAGAGACCCAGTACTTC.

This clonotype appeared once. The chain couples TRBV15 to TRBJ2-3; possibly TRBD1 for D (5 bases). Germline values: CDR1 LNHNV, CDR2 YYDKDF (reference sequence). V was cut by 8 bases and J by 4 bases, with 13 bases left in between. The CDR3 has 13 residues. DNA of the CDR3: TGTGCCACCTTTGTACGCAGGGCAGATACGCAGTATTTT. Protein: CATFVRRADTQYF. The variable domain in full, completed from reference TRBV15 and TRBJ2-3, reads DAMVIQNPRYQVTQFGKPVTLSCSQTLNHNVMYWYQQKSSQAPKLLFHYYDKDFNNEADTPDNFQSRRPNTSFCFLDIRSPGLGDTAMYLCATFVRRADTQYFGPGTRLTVL.

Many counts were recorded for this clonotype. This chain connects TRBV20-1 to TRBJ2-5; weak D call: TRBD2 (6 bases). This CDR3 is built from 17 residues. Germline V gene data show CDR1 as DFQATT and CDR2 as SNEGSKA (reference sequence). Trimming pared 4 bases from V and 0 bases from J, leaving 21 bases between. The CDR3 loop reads CSANPGRDGVNQETQYF. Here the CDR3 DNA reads TGCAGTGCTAACCCAGGGCGGGACGGAGTCAACCAAGAGACCCAGTACTTC.

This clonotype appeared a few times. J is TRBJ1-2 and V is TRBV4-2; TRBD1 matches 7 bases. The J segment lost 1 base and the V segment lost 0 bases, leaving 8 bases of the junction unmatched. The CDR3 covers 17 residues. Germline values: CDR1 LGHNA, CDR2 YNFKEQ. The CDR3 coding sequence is TGTGCCAGCAGCCAAGATGAGTTCCGGGACAGTAACTATGGCTACACCTTC. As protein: CASSQDEFRDSNYGYTF.

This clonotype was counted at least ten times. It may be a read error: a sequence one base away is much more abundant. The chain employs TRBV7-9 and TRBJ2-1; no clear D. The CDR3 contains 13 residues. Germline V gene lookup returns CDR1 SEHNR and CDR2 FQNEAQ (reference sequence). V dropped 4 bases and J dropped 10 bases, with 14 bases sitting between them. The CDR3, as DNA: TGTGCCAGCAGCTGCGTCGAGGAGCGAGAGCAGTTCTTC. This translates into CASSCVEEREQFF.

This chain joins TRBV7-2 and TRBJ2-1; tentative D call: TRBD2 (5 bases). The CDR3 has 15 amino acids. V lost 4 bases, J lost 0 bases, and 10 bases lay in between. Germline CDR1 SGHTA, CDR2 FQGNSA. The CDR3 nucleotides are TGTGCCAGCAGCTCCGGGATGAGCTCCTACAATGAGCAGTTCTTC. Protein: CASSSGMSSYNEQFF.

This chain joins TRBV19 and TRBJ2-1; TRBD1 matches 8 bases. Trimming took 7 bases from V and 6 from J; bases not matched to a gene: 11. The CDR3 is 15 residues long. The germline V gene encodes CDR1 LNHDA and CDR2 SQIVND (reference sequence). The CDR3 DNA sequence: TGTGCCAGTATGACTCATAGCAGGGGGCTCAATGAGCAGTTCTTC. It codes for CASMTHSRGLNEQFF.

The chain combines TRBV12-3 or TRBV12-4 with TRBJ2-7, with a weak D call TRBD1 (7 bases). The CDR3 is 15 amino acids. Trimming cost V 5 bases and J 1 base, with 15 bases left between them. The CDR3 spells CASSPLTGRSYEQYF. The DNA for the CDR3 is TGTGCCAGCAGTCCTTTGACAGGGAGGTCCTACGAGCAGTACTTC.